The clone carrying this T cell receptor (beta chain) came up many times. Its antigen is still unknown. The TCRbeta library was prepared with unique molecular identifiers. TCRdb called the PCR reads again in MiXCR, with one record for every CDR3 protein. The sample comprises fewer than 250,000 distinct CDR3 sequences, less than 9% of which are singletons, and almost 6.5% rests with the top ten. The sample belongs to a study of T-cell reconstitution after alpha-beta-depleted transplantation in children. Broader study findings: One year after transplant, T-cell counts and diversity came mostly from newly produced T cells. Roughly two months post-transplant, alpha-beta T cells reportedly originated from several hundred graft clones that had expanded.

The sample in question was PBMCs, mostly from graft donor cells, obtained 180 days after TCRalphabeta/CD19-depleted stem cell transplant. The source of this sequence is a male patient under 18 who had a stem cell transplant for acute lymphoblastic leukemia, so the T cells may come from the graft donor.

CDR3 in amino acids: CASSPTGTSGEQYF. For the CDR3, the DNA is TGCGCCAGCAGCCCTACCGGGACTAGCGGTGAGCAGTACTTC. The rearrangement links TRBV5-1 to TRBJ2-7; 11 bases line up with TRBD2. V trimming: 4 bases; J trimming: 7 bases; junction bases outside the gene matches: 7. This CDR3 has 14 residues. Looked up from germline, CDR1 is SGHRS and CDR2 is YFSETQ. Based on the CDR3 plus reference TRBV5-1 and TRBJ2-7, the full variable domain is KAGVTQTPRYLIKTRGQQVTLSCSPISGHRSVSWYQQTPGQGLQFLFEYFSETQRNKGNFPGRFSGRQFSNSRSEMNVSTLELGDSALYLCASSPTGTSGEQYFGPGTRLTVT.